This TCR beta chain originates from a study of blood T cell repertoires in COVID-19. Study background: COVID-19 samples from acute and convalescent phases originated in the United States, Italy and Spain. Sources were T cells, B-cell-depleted T cells, or PBMCs; the material itself was cDNA or gDNA.

In Seattle, patients joined the study during active infection and were tracked longitudinally. Looked up from germline, CDR1 is LNHDA and CDR2 is SQIVND (reference sequence). This CDR3 region has 15 residues. Trimming removed 6 bases from V and 1 base from J; junction bases left unmatched: 7. Authors' methods: Estimation of nucleated cell counts relied on the amplification of reference gene primers. Only in-frame clones appear in the TCRdb table, and some are missing; sequencing was by immunoSEQ multiplex PCR. That table supplies the V and J calls and clone size; D and trimming were determined from the DNA. In the table there are roughly 290,000 clones, 80% to 85% of which are singletons.

The origin of this receptor is a person aged 70 to 80 with COVID-19, enrolled during active disease. Sequences were obtained from peripheral blood. V is TRBV19 and J is TRBJ2-7; 9 bases fit TRBD1. The CDR3 DNA is TGTGCCAGTAGGGGGACAGGGACTACATCCTACGAGCAGTACTTC. Its protein is CASRGTGTTSYEQYF.